The 22 T cell receptor beta chains reported below all come from one sample, sequenced in a study of shared clonotypes between healthy human individuals. Libraries were prepared by immunoSEQ multiplex PCR; TCRdb keeps only in-frame clonotypes and omits some of them. This table holds approximately 1,500,000 clones, roughly 98% found once. Sequencing was done on a sample of naive CD4+ T cells sorted from blood. The sample's subset: CD45RA+ positively selected. The receptors stem from a man aged 25-45 years in good health.

The chain uses TRBV7-2 and TRBJ2-3, with D hard to call. V gave up 0 bases and J gave up 6 bases, with 7 bases separating them. Germline-derived CDR1 and CDR2 are SGHTA and FQGNSA. The length of the CDR3 is 13 residues. The DNA of the CDR3 is TGTGCCAGCAGCTTAGCACCGAGGGATACGCAGTATTTT. Its translation: CASSLAPRDTQYF.

This clone has only a few counts. The chain recombines TRBV6-1 with TRBJ2-7; D call uncertain. V was trimmed by 6 bases and J by 0 bases, leaving 6 bases between them. There are 12 residues in the CDR3. CDR1 is MNHNS and CDR2 is SASEGT in the germline V gene. For the CDR3, the DNA is TGTGCCAGCAGACTAAACTCCTACGAGCAGTACTTC. This codes for CASRLNSYEQYF.

The V gene is TRBV18, the J gene TRBJ1-2; the match to TRBD1 covers 7 bases. This CDR3 has 14 amino acids. Germline trimming cut 0 bases from V and 4 bases from J; bases unmatched to any gene: 2. The germline CDR1 and CDR2 sequences are KGHSH and LQKENI. CDR3 DNA: TGTGCCAGCTCACCACCGGGACAGAGCTATGGCTACACCTTC. Its translation: CASSPPGQSYGYTF.

The chain couples TRBV5-1 to TRBJ2-3, with 9 positions matching TRBD1. V was pared by 0 bases and J by 4 bases, with 3 bases of the junction left unmatched. CDR3 length: 15 residues. Germline CDR1 and CDR2: SGHRS and YFSETQ. CDR3 in DNA: TGCGCCAGCAGCTTGGGGGACAGGGACTCAGATACGCAGTATTTT. It is translated as CASSLGDRDSDTQYF.

The genes are TRBV6-4 and TRBJ2-3, with TRBD2 matching 9 bases. Trimming at V came to 5 bases and at J to 2 bases, leaving 8 bases not matched to a gene. Germline CDR1 and CDR2: MRHNA and SNTAGT. This CDR3 has 16 amino acids. The CDR3 coding sequence is TGTGCCAGCAGTAGTCTGGCGGGAGGGGACACAGATACGCAGTATTTT. Translated: CASSSLAGGDTDTQYF.

The chain uses TRBV2 and TRBJ2-5, with 14 bases matching TRBD2. After removal of 5 bases from V and 5 bases from J, the junction contained 4 bases not matched to a gene. This CDR3 contains 15 residues. CDR1 SNHLY and CDR2 FYNNEI come from the germline V gene. CDR3 protein: CASSPGTSGSETQYF. The CDR3 DNA reads as TGTGCCAGCAGTCCAGGGACTAGCGGGAGCGAGACCCAGTACTTC.

V and J are TRBV9 and TRBJ1-1; D is unclear. With 0 bases removed from V and 1 base from J, the gap between germline ends came to 16 bases. Per the germline V gene, CDR1 is SGDLS and CDR2 is YYNGEE. The CDR3 loop spans 17 amino acids. The DNA for the CDR3 is TGTGCCAGCAGCGTAGGTGAAGGGCAAAGGAAGAACACTGAAGCTTTCTTT. Translation gives CASSVGEGQRKNTEAFF.

DNA of the CDR3: TGTGCCAGCTCACCACCACGGTTGTACACCGGGGAGCTGTTTTTT. Translated, it gives CASSPPRLYTGELFF. The chain employs TRBV18 and TRBJ2-2; D is unresolved. The length of the CDR3 is 15 residues. With 0 bases removed from V and 3 bases from J, the gap between germline ends came to 8 bases. Germline CDR1 KGHSH, CDR2 LQKENI.

For this clone: Other DNA sequences within the sample encode an identical CDR3. V gene TRBV5-1 combines with J gene TRBJ2-7, with a possible D match to TRBD1 (6 bases). Germline lookup yields CDR1 SGHRS and CDR2 YFSETQ. CDR3 length: 14 residues. V was pared by 4 bases and J by 0 bases, with 11 bases between. CDR3: CASSPDRSSYEQYF. CDR3 DNA sequence: TGCGCCAGCAGCCCCGACAGGAGCTCCTACGAGCAGTACTTC.

In the case of this clone: Other nucleotide sequences from this sample produce the same CDR3. The chain joins TRBV5-1 to TRBJ2-1, with 9 nucleotides matching TRBD2. Germline V gene data show CDR1 as SGHRS and CDR2 as YFSETQ. Trimming cost V 5 bases and J 4 bases; bases outside gene matches: 7. The CDR3 length is 15 residues. CDR3 DNA: TGCGCCAGCAGTTCGACTAGCGGAGCTTACAATGAGCAGTTCTTC. This sequence encodes CASSSTSGAYNEQFF.

CDR3: CASSYSGGASYNEQFF. DNA for the CDR3: TGTGCCAGCAGTTACTCTGGGGGGGCCTCCTACAATGAGCAGTTCTTC. V usage is TRBV6-5 and J usage is TRBJ2-1; D may be TRBD2 (7 bases). The CDR3 is 16 amino acids. The V end was cut by 0 bases, the J end by 0 bases, with 9 bases between. Germline V gene lookup returns CDR1 MNHEY and CDR2 SVGAGI.

V usage is TRBV5-1 and J usage is TRBJ2-3; TRBD2 aligns across 7 bases. The CDR3 has 15 amino acids. Germline values: CDR1 SGHRS, CDR2 YFSETQ. The V gene end was trimmed by 7 bases and the J gene end by 2 bases; junction bases not matched to a gene: 10. The CDR3 is CASSPVAGITDTQYF. The CDR3 bases are TGCGCCAGCTCGCCGGTAGCGGGTATCACAGATACGCAGTATTTT.

CDR3: CASSGPFLAKNIQYF. In nucleotides, the CDR3 is TGTGCCAGCAGTGGACCGTTCCTAGCCAAAAACATTCAGTACTTC. V usage is TRBV25-1 and J usage is TRBJ2-4, with unresolved D. The CDR3 runs to 15 residues. The V gene's germline CDR1 is MGHDK and CDR2 SYGVNS. The germline V and J ends were trimmed by 4 bases and 0 bases, with 10 bases remaining between them.

This clone was seen just once. The chain links TRBV10-1 to TRBJ2-5, with 8 positions matching TRBD2. The length of the CDR3 is 14 residues. Trimming cost V 6 bases and J 2 bases; bases outside gene matches: 5. CDR1 and CDR2 (germline): WNHNN, SYGVQD (reference sequence). The CDR3 sequence: CASSGLAPQETQYF. The DNA for the CDR3 is TGCGCCAGCAGCGGACTAGCACCTCAAGAGACCCAGTACTTC.

V and J are TRBV19 and TRBJ1-5; D call uncertain. Germline loops: CDR1 LNHDA, CDR2 SQIVND (reference sequence). V lost 9 bases, J lost 4 bases, and 16 bases lay in between. This CDR3 is built from 14 residues. The CDR3 DNA reads TGTGCCAGCTTTCAGGATTATGGTAATCAGCCCCAGCATTTT. It encodes CASFQDYGNQPQHF.

The rearrangement uses TRBV18 and TRBJ2-2; TRBD2 matches at 12 bases. The CDR3 has 16 amino acids. J gave up 6 bases and V 3 bases, and 5 bases lay outside the gene matches. Germline V gene data show CDR1 as KGHSH and CDR2 as LQKENI. In DNA form, the CDR3 reads TGTGCCAGCTCACCCCCGCTAGCGGGAGGGCCCGGGGAGCTGTTTTTT. Its protein product is CASSPPLAGGPGELFF.

Notes on this clone: A much bigger clone sits one base away, suggesting this may be a read error. V and J are TRBV6-4 and TRBJ2-6; unclear D gene. Germline CDR1 reads MRHNA; CDR2 reads SNTAGT. V was shortened by 2 bases and J by 1 base, with 3 bases between the two germline ends. CDR3 length: 14 amino acids. The CDR3 nucleotides read TGTGCCAGCAGTGACAGATCTGGGGCCAACGTCCTGACTTTC. Translation gives CASSDRSGANVLTF.

The chain combines TRBV9 with TRBJ1-2, with a possible D match to TRBD1 (5 bases). Germline V lookup: CDR1 SGDLS, CDR2 YYNGEE. The CDR3 totals 14 residues. Trimming cost V 4 bases and J 5 bases, with 15 bases left between them. CDR3 region: CASSPREGRYGYTF. The CDR3 DNA follows: TGTGCCAGCAGCCCCCGTGAGGGGCGATATGGCTACACCTTC.

The chain links TRBV7-8 to TRBJ2-7, with TRBD1 matching over 8 bases. The V segment lost 4 bases and the J segment 2 bases; nucleotides outside the gene matches: 7. This CDR3 contains 15 residues. Germline V CDR1 and CDR2: SGHVS, FQNEAQ. The DNA for the CDR3 is TGTGCCAGCAGCTGGACAGGGATAAATCCCTACGAGCAGTACTTC. It codes for CASSWTGINPYEQYF. The full variable domain, completed using reference TRBV7-8 and TRBJ2-7, is GAGVSQSPRYKVAKRGQDVALRCDPISGHVSLFWYQQALGQGPEFLTYFQNEAQLDKSGLPSDRFFAERPEGSVSTLKIQRTQQEDSAVYLCASSWTGINPYEQYFGPGTRLTVT.

The genes are TRBV5-6 and TRBJ2-3; 7 nucleotides match TRBD2. The junction had 9 bases not matched to a gene; V was cut back by 4 bases and J by 4 bases. Germline V gene data show CDR1 as SGHDT and CDR2 as YYEEEE. The CDR3 contains 15 residues. The CDR3 DNA reads TGTGCCAGCAGCCGTCGTGGGGGGGATCCAGATACGCAGTATTTT. Its protein is CASSRRGGDPDTQYF.

The chain combines TRBV27 with TRBJ2-7; 10 bases fit TRBD1. The germline V gene has CDR1 MNHEY and CDR2 SMNVEV (reference sequence). V shed 6 bases, J shed 4 bases, and the junction held 6 bases outside the gene matches. The CDR3 has 14 residues. Here the CDR3 reads CASSSDRGLYEQYF. CDR3 bases: TGTGCCAGCAGCTCTGACAGGGGGCTGTACGAGCAGTACTTC.

The chain carries TRBV13 and TRBJ1-2; 9 bases align to TRBD1. The junction had 7 bases not matched to a gene; V was cut back by 5 bases and J by 3 bases. The CDR3 is made up of 15 amino acids. CDR1 and CDR2 from the germline V gene are PRHDT and FYEKMQ (reference sequence). CDR3 bases: TGTGCCAGCAGCATCGGGGGACAGGGCCACTATGGCTACACCTTC. As protein: CASSIGGQGHYGYTF. Full variable domain (rest looked up from reference TRBV13 and TRBJ1-2): AAGVIQSPRHLIKEKRETATLKCYPIPRHDTVYWYQQGPGQDPQFLISFYEKMQSDKGSIPDRFSAQQFSDYHSELNMSSLELGDSALYFCASSIGGQGHYGYTFGSGTRLTVV.